Each of the 16 T cell receptor beta chains below was sequenced from the same sample in a study of breast tumors, draining lymph nodes, adjacent tissues. MiXCR was run by TCRdb on the multiplex PCR reads, yielding one entry per CDR3 protein. Of approximately 88,000 distinct CDR3 sequences in the sample, over 25% were seen once. Axillary draining lymph nodes of breast cancer patients supplied the node samples. Input material: axillary lymph node tissue. The receptors shown here come from a female donor with breast cancer. Some clones in this sample may be carry-over from other donors' samples.

This clonotype was found many times. The chain uses TRBV29-1 and TRBJ1-1, with D tentatively TRBD1 (5 bases). Between the trimmed V and J ends, which lost 3 bases and 0 bases, there was a span of 14 bases. CDR3 length: 15 amino acids. Germline V CDR1 and CDR2: SQVTM, ANQGSEA. The CDR3 is CSVDFGGPMNTEAFF. For the CDR3, the DNA is TGCAGCGTTGATTTCGGGGGACCCATGAACACTGAAGCTTTCTTT.

The sample holds many counts of this clonotype. The chain carries TRBV5-4 and TRBJ2-1; TRBD2 matches at 9 bases. Germline V gene sequence: CDR1 SGHNT, CDR2 YYREEE (reference sequence). The CDR3 spans 15 residues. J gave up 4 bases and V 0 bases, and 2 bases lay outside the gene matches. The CDR3 DNA sequence: TGTGCCAGCAGCTTGGGACTAGCGGTTTACAATGAGCAGTTCTTC. Its protein product is CASSLGLAVYNEQFF.

This chain joins TRBV7-2 and TRBJ2-5; D is perhaps TRBD2 (5 bases). Germline lookup yields CDR1 SGHTA and CDR2 FQGNSA. V shed 3 bases and J shed 5 bases, with 10 bases lying between them. The CDR3 covers 13 residues. This CDR3 is CASSFGVRETQYF. In DNA form, the CDR3 reads TGTGCCAGCAGCTTCGGGGTTCGGGAGACCCAGTACTTC.

This clonotype was seen many times. The CDR3 bases are TGCAGTGCTGACTTACCGGGACAGGAATATCAGCCCCAGCATTTT. Translating gives CSADLPGQEYQPQHF. The J gene is TRBJ1-5, the V gene TRBV20-1, with 8 bases identical to TRBD1. V lost 5 bases, J lost 5 bases, and 11 bases stayed unmatched. The CDR3 is made up of 15 amino acids. CDR1 DFQATT and CDR2 SNEGSKA come from the germline V gene (reference sequence).

As DNA, the CDR3 is TGTGCCAGCAACCATCAGGGACAGACTGAAGCTTTCTTT. Translating gives CASNHQGQTEAFF. V gene TRBV7-6 combines with J gene TRBJ2-2, with 7 bases aligning to TRBD1. The J call may be faulty, since TRBJ1-1 better matches the DNA end. Germline assignment: CDR1 SGHVS and CDR2 FNYEAQ. The CDR3 spans 13 residues.

This clonotype was counted at least ten times. The chain recombines TRBV5-1 with TRBJ2-5; 7 positions agree with TRBD1. The trim removed 1 base at V and 4 bases at J, leaving 4 bases unmatched. The germline CDR1 and CDR2 sequences are SGHRS and YFSETQ. The CDR3 length is 14 residues. Written as DNA, the CDR3 is TGCGCCAGCAGCTTGTCGAGGGGGCCAGAGACCCAGTACTTC. It translates to CASSLSRGPETQYF.

The chain recombines TRBV6-4 with TRBJ2-2, with TRBD2 as a possible D gene (5 bases). This CDR3 has 15 residues. The V gene lost 6 bases and the J gene lost 4 bases, with 15 bases spanning the gap. Germline CDR1 MRHNA, CDR2 SNTAGT. The CDR3 region has the DNA TGTGCCAGCAGCAAAACTACCGGGATCACCGGGGAGCTGTTTTTT. This gives the protein CASSKTTGITGELFF.

This clonotype came up many times. The rearrangement uses TRBV6-1 and TRBJ2-1; D possibly matches TRBD1 or TRBD2 (5 bases each). V lost 3 bases and J lost 5, with 11 bases in between. CDR3 length: 14 residues. Germline lookup yields CDR1 MNHNS and CDR2 SASEGT. In DNA form, the CDR3 reads TGTGCCAGCAGTGACCTGGGACCCGACAATGAGCAGTTCTTC. Translating gives CASSDLGPDNEQFF.

In its sample, this clonotype was seen many times. This chain joins TRBV24-1 and TRBJ2-1; D is ambiguous. Trimming removed 3 bases at V and 9 bases at J, with 17 bases between. The germline CDR1 and CDR2 sequences are KGHDR and SFDVKD. The CDR3 covers 15 residues. The chain's CDR3 is CATSDTRSRWAEQFF. The CDR3 nucleotides are TGTGCCACCAGTGATACGAGGTCCCGGTGGGCTGAGCAGTTCTTC.

V and J are TRBV7-2 and TRBJ1-6; the D gene is possibly TRBD1 (6 bases). Germline lookup yields CDR1 SGHTA and CDR2 FQGNSA. Trimming removed 4 bases from V and 8 bases from J, with 18 bases in between. The length of the CDR3 is 16 residues. CDR3 coding DNA: TGTGCCAGCAGCTCCCAAACGGGGGCTGGGGATTCACCCCTCCACTTT. Amino acid sequence: CASSSQTGAGDSPLHF. The whole variable domain, remainder taken from reference TRBV7-2 and TRBJ1-6, is GAGVSQSPSNKVTEKGKDVELRCDPISGHTALYWYRQSLGQGLEFLIYFQGNSAPDKSGLPSDRFSAERTGGSVSTLTIQRTQQEDSAVYLCASSSQTGAGDSPLHFGNGTRLTVT.

At least ten counts were recorded for this clonotype. The chain uses TRBV28 and TRBJ2-1; TRBD2 might be the D (5 bases). V was pared by 6 bases and J by 5 bases, with 14 bases between. CDR1 and CDR2 (germline): MDHEN, SYDVKM. The CDR3 is 14 amino acids. The CDR3 DNA is TGTGCCAGCAGCCGCGGAGGATGGGACAATGAGCAGTTCTTC. It codes for CASSRGGWDNEQFF.

This clonotype was found many times. The CDR3 loop reads CASSLAYFGQYF. For the CDR3, the DNA is TGTGCCAGCAGCTTGGCGTATTTCGGGCAGTACTTC. The genes are TRBV5-6 and TRBJ2-7; D unclear. V was cut by 0 bases and J by 9 bases, with 10 bases left in between. Germline V gives CDR1 SGHDT, CDR2 YYEEEE. This CDR3 contains 12 residues.

This clonotype was seen a handful of times. The chain combines TRBV30 with TRBJ1-1; D is undetermined. The CDR3 loop spans 13 amino acids. V dropped 0 bases and J dropped 11 bases, with 16 bases sitting between them. Germline loops: CDR1 GTSNPN, CDR2 SVGIG (reference sequence). This CDR3 is CAWSVRGIGLAFF. The CDR3 coding sequence is TGTGCCTGGAGTGTACGAGGCATAGGGTTGGCTTTCTTT.

Details on this clonotype: A much bigger clone sits one base away, suggesting this may be a read error. The chain recombines TRBV5-4 with TRBJ2-2; 7 bases fit TRBD1. Losses at the gene ends were 4 bases for V and 5 bases for J; bases not matched to a gene: 11. Looked up from germline, CDR1 is SGHNT and CDR2 is YYREEE (reference sequence). The CDR3 has 16 residues. This chain's CDR3 is CASSAKQGPGTGELFF. The CDR3 DNA follows: TGTGCCAGCAGCGCGAAACAGGGGCCGGGTACCGGGGAGCTGTTTTTT.

This clonotype was seen once. Compared with germline, one end of the junction differs, possibly owing to a read error. V gene TRBV19 combines with J gene TRBJ2-7; a possible D gene is TRBD2 (5 bases). The germline V gene encodes CDR1 LNHDA and CDR2 SQIVND (reference sequence). The CDR3 is 15 residues long. Here the CDR3 DNA reads TGTGCCAGTAGTATCACGGGCGGGCCGCACTACGAACAGTACTTC. Its protein product is CASSITGGPHYEQYF.

The chain recombines TRBV14 with TRBJ2-1; 10 bases agree with TRBD2. This CDR3 contains 15 residues. CDR1 SGHDN and CDR2 FVKESK come from the germline V gene. Trimming took 5 bases from V and 15 from J; bases not matched to a gene: 16. The CDR3 loop is CASSSLAGAPNRPFF. The DNA for the CDR3 is TGTGCCAGCAGCTCCCTAGCGGGAGCCCCCAATAGGCCGTTCTTC. Full variable domain (rest looked up from reference TRBV14 and TRBJ2-1): EAGVTQFPSHSVIEKGQTVTLRCDPISGHDNLYWYRRVMGKEIKFLLHFVKESKQDESGMPNNRFLAERTGGTYSTLKVQPAELEDSGVYFCASSSLAGAPNRPFFGPGTRLTVL.